Shown below are 21 T cell receptor beta chains from a single sample sequenced in a study of blood T cell repertoires in COVID-19. Sequenced by immunoSEQ multiplex PCR; TCRdb stores in-frame clones only, minus some. The sample includes under 150,000 clones, 60% to 85% seen only once; the top ten take about 18%. Sample: peripheral blood. The origin of the receptors is a man older than 75 with acute or convalescent COVID-19.

The rearrangement links TRBV12-3 or TRBV12-4 to TRBJ1-5; D might be TRBD1 (6 bases). Trimming took 8 bases from V and 4 from J, leaving 12 bases between them. This CDR3 has 13 amino acids. The CDR3 DNA follows: TGTGCCAGCGGGGGCAGCACAAATCAGCCCCAGCATTTT. Protein sequence: CASGGSTNQPQHF.

This clone was detected only once. The CDR3 DNA sequence: TGTGCCACCAGCAGGTCCTCGACAGGGGTTACCACCAATCAGCCCCAGCATTTT. It translates to CATSRSSTGVTTNQPQHF. The chain couples TRBV15 to TRBJ1-5; 8 positions agree with TRBD1. The CDR3 has 18 amino acids. The V gene end was trimmed by 3 bases and the J gene end by 3 bases; junction bases not matched to a gene: 13. CDR1 and CDR2 from the germline V gene are LNHNV and YYDKDF (reference sequence).

This chain uses TRBV4-3 with TRBJ2-3; D might be TRBD2 (6 bases). Germline CDR1 and CDR2: LGHNA and YSLEER. V was cut by 1 base and J by 8 bases, with 19 bases left in between. This CDR3 has 16 residues. The CDR3 DNA reads TGCGCCAGCAGCCAAGCCCCTGGAGCGGGTTGGGTTACGCAGTATTTT. This translates into CASSQAPGAGWVTQYF.

This clone was counted between two and nine times. This chain connects TRBV3-1 (or the pseudogene TRBV3-2) to TRBJ1-6; D perhaps matches TRBD1 (5 bases). The CDR3 has 14 amino acids. Germline V gene data show CDR1 as LGHDT and CDR2 as YNNKEL (reference sequence). The V end was cut by 4 bases, the J end by 10 bases, with 14 bases between. The CDR3 region is CASSPLLGASPLHF. DNA for the CDR3: TGTGCCAGCAGCCCCTTGCTAGGGGCCTCACCCCTCCACTTT.

The CDR3 loop is CASSPWGSRNTDTQYF. In DNA, the CDR3 is TGTGCCAGCAGCCCCTGGGGCAGCCGCAACACAGATACGCAGTATTTT. The chain couples TRBV7-9 to TRBJ2-3; D is perhaps TRBD1 (5 bases). The germline gives CDR1 SEHNR, CDR2 FQNEAQ (reference sequence). Trimming pared 5 bases from V and 2 bases from J, leaving 17 bases between. CDR3 length: 16 residues.

V is TRBV7-7 and J is TRBJ2-2; 15 bases are a match to TRBD2. This CDR3 has 16 amino acids. Germline CDR1 is SSHAT and CDR2 is FNYEAQ (reference sequence). J was trimmed by 10 bases and V by 5 bases; bases with no gene match: 8. CDR3 in DNA: TGTGCCAGCAGCCTCGGACTAGCGGGGGGGTCCACGGAGCTGTTTTTT. Residues: CASSLGLAGGSTELFF.

V is TRBV2 and J is TRBJ2-7; 8 positions agree with TRBD1. Per the germline V gene, CDR1 is SNHLY and CDR2 is FYNNEI. Germline trimming cut 3 bases from V and 3 bases from J; bases unmatched to any gene: 7. CDR3 length: 15 residues. The CDR3 protein is CASSDPGTGLYEQYF. Written as DNA, the CDR3 is TGTGCCAGCAGTGACCCCGGGACAGGCCTCTACGAGCAGTACTTC.

The chain links TRBV6-1 to TRBJ2-3; D unclear. Per germline, CDR1 MNHNS and CDR2 SASEGT. CDR3 length equals 15 residues. V shed 1 base and J shed 2 bases, with 10 bases lying between them. CDR3 DNA sequence: TGTGCCAGCAGTGAAGGGGTACAGCCCACAGATACGCAGTATTTT. It specifies CASSEGVQPTDTQYF.

This sequence joins TRBV18 and TRBJ1-5; TRBD1 is a possible D gene (5 bases). V lost 1 base to trimming and J lost 4 bases, with 20 bases between them. This CDR3 spans 18 amino acids. Germline V gene sequence: CDR1 KGHSH, CDR2 LQKENI. The CDR3 loop is CASSPRSKVDSRNQPQHF. The CDR3 coding sequence is TGTGCCAGCTCACCACGGTCAAAGGTTGACAGCCGGAATCAGCCCCAGCATTTT.

This chain joins TRBV6-5 and TRBJ2-7, with D maybe TRBD2 (6 bases). V lost 10 bases and J 1 base, leaving 14 bases between the germline ends. The germline V gene encodes CDR1 MNHEY and CDR2 SVGAGI. This CDR3 comprises 13 residues. The CDR3 loop reads CATQAGISYEQYF. In DNA form, the CDR3 reads TGTGCCACCCAGGCGGGGATTTCCTACGAGCAGTACTTC.

The chain combines TRBV3-1 (or the pseudogene TRBV3-2) with TRBJ2-3, with TRBD2 as a possible D gene (5 bases). The CDR3 has 15 amino acids. The germline CDR1 and CDR2 sequences are LGHDT and YNNKEL (reference sequence). V was trimmed by 4 bases and J by 0 bases, leaving 11 bases between them. DNA of the CDR3: TGTGCCAGCAGCCCCCTATCGGGGAGCACAGATACGCAGTATTTT. Amino acids: CASSPLSGSTDTQYF.

The chain combines TRBV18 with TRBJ2-6; no definite D call. Trimming cost V 3 bases and J 0 bases, with 9 bases left between them. The CDR3 loop spans 16 amino acids. CDR1 is KGHSH, CDR2 LQKENI, per germline. The CDR3 is CASSPSVDSGANVLTF. For the CDR3, the DNA is TGTGCCAGCTCACCCTCCGTAGACTCTGGGGCCAACGTCCTGACTTTC.

This chain joins TRBV6-1 and TRBJ2-7; D is possibly TRBD2 (6 bases). From germline, CDR1 is MNHNS and CDR2 SASEGT. V lost 0 bases, J lost 0 bases, and 9 bases lay in between. There are 15 residues in the CDR3. Here the CDR3 DNA reads TGTGCCAGCAGTGAAGCCGGGAGCATCTCCTACGAGCAGTACTTC. Amino acids: CASSEAGSISYEQYF.

This clone was recorded once. J is TRBJ2-1 and V is TRBV11-2; 9 nucleotides match TRBD2. After removal of 5 bases from V and 7 bases from J, the junction contained 9 bases not matched to a gene. Germline V lookup: CDR1 SGHAT, CDR2 FQNNGV. The CDR3 length is 15 residues. DNA for the CDR3: TGTGCCAGCAGCATCGGGGGGACTAGCAAGAATGAGCAGTTCTTC. Protein product: CASSIGGTSKNEQFF.

The chain carries TRBV9 and TRBJ1-2; the match to TRBD1 covers 7 bases. After removal of 4 bases from V and 8 bases from J, the junction contained 11 bases not matched to a gene. This CDR3 has 14 residues. Germline V gives CDR1 SGDLS, CDR2 YYNGEE. The CDR3 DNA follows: TGTGCCAGCAGCCCCCGACAGGGAACCTGGGGCTACACCTTC. Protein: CASSPRQGTWGYTF.

This sequence joins TRBV27 and TRBJ1-1, with no clear D. The CDR3 totals 13 residues. CDR1 MNHEY and CDR2 SMNVEV come from the germline V gene (reference sequence). Trimming left V 5 bases short and J 7 bases short, with 14 bases between. CDR3 protein: CASSLAGGNEAFF. The CDR3 DNA reads as TGTGCCAGCAGTCTAGCGGGCGGCAATGAAGCTTTCTTT.

The rearrangement uses TRBV5-1 and TRBJ2-1, with 9 positions matching TRBD1. CDR3 length equals 14 residues. The germline V gene has CDR1 SGHRS and CDR2 YFSETQ. V shed 0 bases, J shed 6 bases, and the junction held 1 base outside the gene matches. CDR3 sequence: CASSLGQGGNEQFF. For the CDR3, the DNA is TGCGCCAGCAGCTTGGGACAGGGGGGCAATGAGCAGTTCTTC. Full variable domain (rest looked up from reference TRBV5-1 and TRBJ2-1): KAGVTQTPRYLIKTRGQQVTLSCSPISGHRSVSWYQQTPGQGLQFLFEYFSETQRNKGNFPGRFSGRQFSNSRSEMNVSTLELGDSALYLCASSLGQGGNEQFFGPGTRLTVL.

This clone was picked up one time. The CDR3 DNA reads TGTGCCCCCCAGGGGAAGCGTCAAGAGACCCAGTACTTC. This sequence encodes CAPQGKRQETQYF. The rearrangement joins TRBV25-1 to TRBJ2-5, with a possible D match to TRBD1 (6 bases). V lost 11 bases and J 2 bases, leaving 15 bases between the germline ends. The CDR3 has 13 residues. The V gene's germline CDR1 is MGHDK and CDR2 SYGVNS.

The chain has TRBV5-1 and TRBJ2-1; D uncertain. V lost 3 bases, J lost 0 bases, and 13 bases lay in between. The CDR3 sequence is 16 residues long. Germline V gene data show CDR1 as SGHRS and CDR2 as YFSETQ. CDR3 in amino acids: CASSSLGYISYNEQFF. CDR3 bases: TGCGCCAGCAGCTCCCTCGGGTATATCTCCTACAATGAGCAGTTCTTC.

For the CDR3, the DNA is TGTGCCAGCAGCTCCGGTAAGGGGGCATTAATCGAGCAGTACTTC. Translated: CASSSGKGALIEQYF. The chain combines TRBV11-3 with TRBJ2-7, with 7 positions matching TRBD1. V gave up 4 bases and J gave up 6 bases; unmatched junction bases: 12. Germline CDR1 and CDR2: SGHNT and YENEEA. This CDR3 contains 15 residues.

The J gene is TRBJ2-3, the V gene TRBV2, with TRBD1 matching 7 bases. Germline assignment: CDR1 SNHLY and CDR2 FYNNEI. This CDR3 region has 15 residues. V shed 5 bases and J 3 bases; nucleotides not matched to a gene: 8. The CDR3 nucleotides read TGTGCCAGCAGTCGCGATGTCAGGGGGACAGATACGCAGTATTTT. Its translation is CASSRDVRGTDTQYF.